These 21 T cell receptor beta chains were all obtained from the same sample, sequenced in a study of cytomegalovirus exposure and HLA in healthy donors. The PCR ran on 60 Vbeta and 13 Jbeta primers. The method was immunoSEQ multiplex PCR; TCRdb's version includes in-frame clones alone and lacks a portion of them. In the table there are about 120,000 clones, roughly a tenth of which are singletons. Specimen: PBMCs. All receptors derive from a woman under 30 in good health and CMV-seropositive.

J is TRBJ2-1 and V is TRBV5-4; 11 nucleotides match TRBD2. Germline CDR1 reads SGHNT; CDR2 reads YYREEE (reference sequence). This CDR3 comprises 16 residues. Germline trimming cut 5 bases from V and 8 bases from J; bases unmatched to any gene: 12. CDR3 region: CASRPVAGGPGDEQFF. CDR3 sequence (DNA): TGTGCCAGCAGACCCGTAGCGGGAGGGCCCGGGGATGAGCAGTTCTTC.

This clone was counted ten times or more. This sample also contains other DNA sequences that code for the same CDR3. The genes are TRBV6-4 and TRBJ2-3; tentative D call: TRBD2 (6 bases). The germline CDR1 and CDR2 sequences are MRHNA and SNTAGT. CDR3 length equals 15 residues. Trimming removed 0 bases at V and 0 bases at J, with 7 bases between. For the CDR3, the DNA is TGTGCCAGCAGTGACTCAGCGGGTAGCACAGATACGCAGTATTTT. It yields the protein CASSDSAGSTDTQYF.

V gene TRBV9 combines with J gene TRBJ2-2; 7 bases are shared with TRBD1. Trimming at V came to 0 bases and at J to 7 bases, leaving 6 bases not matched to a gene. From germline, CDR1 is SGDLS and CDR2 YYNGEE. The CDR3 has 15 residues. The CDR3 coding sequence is TGTGCCAGCAGCGTAGAGGGGGCCCGCCGCGGGGAGCTGTTTTTT. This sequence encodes CASSVEGARRGELFF.

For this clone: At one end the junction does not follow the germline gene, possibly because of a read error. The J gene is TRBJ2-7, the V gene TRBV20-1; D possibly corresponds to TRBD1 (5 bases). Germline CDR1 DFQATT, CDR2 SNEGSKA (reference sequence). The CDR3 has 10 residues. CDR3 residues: CSAGQYGQYF. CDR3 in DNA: TGCAGTGCTGGACAATACGGGCAGTACTTC.

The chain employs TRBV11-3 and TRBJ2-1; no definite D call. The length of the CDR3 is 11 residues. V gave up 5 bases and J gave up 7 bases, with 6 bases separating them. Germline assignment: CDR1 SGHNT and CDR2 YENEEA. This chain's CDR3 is CASSNANEQFF. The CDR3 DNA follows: TGTGCCAGCAGCAATGCGAATGAGCAGTTCTTC. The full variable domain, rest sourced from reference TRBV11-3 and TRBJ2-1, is EAGVVQSPRYKIIEKKQPVAFWCNPISGHNTLYWYLQNLGQGPELLIRYENEEAVDDSQLPKDRFSAERLKGVDSTLKIQPAELGDSAVYLCASSNANEQFFGPGTRLTVL.

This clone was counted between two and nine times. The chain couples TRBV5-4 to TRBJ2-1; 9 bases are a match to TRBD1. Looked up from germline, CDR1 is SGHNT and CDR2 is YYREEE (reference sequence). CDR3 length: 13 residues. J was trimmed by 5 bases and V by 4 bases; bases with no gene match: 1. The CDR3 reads CASSGDRDNEQFF. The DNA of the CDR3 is TGTGCCAGCAGCGGGGACAGGGACAATGAGCAGTTCTTC.

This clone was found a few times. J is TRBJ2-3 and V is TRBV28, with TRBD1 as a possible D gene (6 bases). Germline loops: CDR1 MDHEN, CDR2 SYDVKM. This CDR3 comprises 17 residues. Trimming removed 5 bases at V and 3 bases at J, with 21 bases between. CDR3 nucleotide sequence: TGTGCCAGCAGTCCCAGGAACAGGGTAGGGGGAACAGATACGCAGTATTTT. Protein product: CASSPRNRVGGTDTQYF.

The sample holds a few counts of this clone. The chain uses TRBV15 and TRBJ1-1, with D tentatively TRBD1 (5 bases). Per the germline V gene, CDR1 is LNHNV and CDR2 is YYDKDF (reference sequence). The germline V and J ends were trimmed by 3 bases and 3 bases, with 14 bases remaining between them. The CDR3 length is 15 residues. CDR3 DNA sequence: TGTGCCACCAGCAGGCCCGGCAGGGCCGACACTGAAGCTTTCTTT. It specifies CATSRPGRADTEAFF.

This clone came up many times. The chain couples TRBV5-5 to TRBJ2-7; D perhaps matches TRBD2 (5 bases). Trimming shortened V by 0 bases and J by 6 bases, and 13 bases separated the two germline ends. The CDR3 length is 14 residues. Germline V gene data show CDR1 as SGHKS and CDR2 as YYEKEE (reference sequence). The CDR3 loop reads CASSLAAGSSEQYF. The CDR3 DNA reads TGTGCCAGCAGCTTGGCGGCGGGTAGTAGCGAGCAGTACTTC.

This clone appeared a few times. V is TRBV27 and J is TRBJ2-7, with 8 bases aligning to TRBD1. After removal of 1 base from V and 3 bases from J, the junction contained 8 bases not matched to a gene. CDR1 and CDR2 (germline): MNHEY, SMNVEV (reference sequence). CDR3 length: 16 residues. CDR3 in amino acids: CASSLLYGQGVYEQYF. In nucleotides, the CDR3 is TGTGCCAGCAGTTTATTATACGGACAGGGTGTCTACGAGCAGTACTTC.

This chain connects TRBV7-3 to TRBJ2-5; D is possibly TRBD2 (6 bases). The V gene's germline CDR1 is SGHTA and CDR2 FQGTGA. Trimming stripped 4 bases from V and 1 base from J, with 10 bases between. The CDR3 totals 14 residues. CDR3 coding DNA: TGTGCCAGCAGCTCGGACGGGAGCCAAGAGACCCAGTACTTC. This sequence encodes CASSSDGSQETQYF.

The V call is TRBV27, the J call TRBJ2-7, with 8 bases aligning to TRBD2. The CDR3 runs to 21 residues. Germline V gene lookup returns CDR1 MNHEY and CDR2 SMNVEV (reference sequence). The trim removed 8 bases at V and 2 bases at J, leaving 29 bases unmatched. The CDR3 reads CASGADSPGRLAGLLAYEQYF. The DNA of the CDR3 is TGTGCCAGCGGGGCGGACAGCCCCGGGAGGTTAGCGGGATTGCTGGCCTACGAGCAGTACTTC.

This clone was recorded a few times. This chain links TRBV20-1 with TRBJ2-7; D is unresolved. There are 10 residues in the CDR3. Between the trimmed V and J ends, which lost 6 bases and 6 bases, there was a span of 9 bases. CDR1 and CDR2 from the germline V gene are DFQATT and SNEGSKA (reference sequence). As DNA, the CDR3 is TGCAGTGCAGAGTCCGGCGAGCAGTACTTC. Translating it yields CSAESGEQYF.

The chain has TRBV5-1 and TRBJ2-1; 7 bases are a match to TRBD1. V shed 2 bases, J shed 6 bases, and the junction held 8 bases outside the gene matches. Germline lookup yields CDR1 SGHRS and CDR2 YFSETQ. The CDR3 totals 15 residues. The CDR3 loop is CASSFPTGSINEQFF. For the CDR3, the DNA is TGCGCCAGCAGCTTCCCGACAGGGAGCATCAATGAGCAGTTCTTC.

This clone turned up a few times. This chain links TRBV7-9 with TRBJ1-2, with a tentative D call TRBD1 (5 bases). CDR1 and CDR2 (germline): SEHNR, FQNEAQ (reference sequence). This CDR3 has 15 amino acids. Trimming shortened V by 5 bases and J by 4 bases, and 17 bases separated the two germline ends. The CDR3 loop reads CASSPLTVKIYGYTF. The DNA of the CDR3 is TGTGCCAGCAGCCCGCTGACAGTGAAAATCTATGGCTACACCTTC.

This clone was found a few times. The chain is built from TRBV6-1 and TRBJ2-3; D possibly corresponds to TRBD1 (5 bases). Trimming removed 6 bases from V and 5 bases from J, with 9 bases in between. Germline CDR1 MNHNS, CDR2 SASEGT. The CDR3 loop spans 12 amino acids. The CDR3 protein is CASRQVGDTQYF. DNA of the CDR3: TGTGCCAGCAGACAGGTCGGAGATACGCAGTATTTT.

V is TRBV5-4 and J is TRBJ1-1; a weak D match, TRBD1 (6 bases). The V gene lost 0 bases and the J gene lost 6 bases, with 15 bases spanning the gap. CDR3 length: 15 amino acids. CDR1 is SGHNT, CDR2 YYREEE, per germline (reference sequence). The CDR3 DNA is TGTGCCAGCAGCTTGGGTGAGGGGGGGATTGCTGAAGCTTTCTTT. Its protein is CASSLGEGGIAEAFF. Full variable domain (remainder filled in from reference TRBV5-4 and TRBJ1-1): ETGVTQSPTHLIKTRGQQVTLRCSSQSGHNTVSWYQQALGQGPQFIFQYYREEENGRGNFPPRFSGLQFPNYSSELNVNALELDDSALYLCASSLGEGGIAEAFFGQGTRLTVV.

The CDR3 DNA sequence: TGTGCCAGCAGTAACAGGGTGAGCTCTGGAAACACCATATATTTT. This encodes CASSNRVSSGNTIYF. The gene calls are TRBV25-1 and TRBJ1-3, with D possibly TRBD1 on 6 matching bases. The CDR3 loop spans 15 amino acids. Trimming left V 5 bases short and J 0 bases short, with 11 bases between. The germline CDR1 and CDR2 sequences are MGHDK and SYGVNS.

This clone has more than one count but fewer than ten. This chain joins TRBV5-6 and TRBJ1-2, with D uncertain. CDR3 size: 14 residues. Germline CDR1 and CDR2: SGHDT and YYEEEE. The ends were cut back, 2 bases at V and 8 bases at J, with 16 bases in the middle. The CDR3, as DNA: TGTGCCAGCAGCTTAGGCTCGGTAGCGGGGGGCTACACCTTC. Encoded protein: CASSLGSVAGGYTF.

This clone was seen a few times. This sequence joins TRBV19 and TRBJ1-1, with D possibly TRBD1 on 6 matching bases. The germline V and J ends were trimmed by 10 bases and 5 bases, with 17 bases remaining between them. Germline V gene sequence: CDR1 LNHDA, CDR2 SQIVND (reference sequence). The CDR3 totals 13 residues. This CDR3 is CATTTAGQTEAFF. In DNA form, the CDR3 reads TGTGCCACCACAACTGCAGGACAGACTGAAGCTTTCTTT.

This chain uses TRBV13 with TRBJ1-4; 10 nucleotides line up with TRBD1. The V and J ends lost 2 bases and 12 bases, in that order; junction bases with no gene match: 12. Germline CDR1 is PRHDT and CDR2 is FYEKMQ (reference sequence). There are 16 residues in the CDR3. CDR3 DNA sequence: TGTGCCAGCAGCTTAAGTTCCGGGGACAGGGGAAGGGAACTGTTTTTT. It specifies CASSLSSGDRGRELFF.